A selection of T cell receptor beta chains follows, all from one sample in a study of Graves' ophthalmopathy and Graves' hyperthyroidism. From the multiplex PCR reads, TCRdb called clonotypes with MiXCR, one entry per CDR3 protein. The sample records around 600,000 distinct CDR3 sequences, about 38% being singletons. Sample: peripheral blood. Receptors originate from an adult man with Graves' ophthalmopathy. Each CDR3 is given with its conserved first and last residue. Fields, in order: J gene, D gene, clone size, V gene, CDR3 DNA, CDR3 protein. D genes are given only for firm matches. Rows give clone size only sometimes, using once, few, many, or a class for an expanded clone.

J gene: TRBJ2-5; D gene: NA; clone size: NA; V gene: TRBV12-3/TRBV12-4; CDR3 DNA: TGTGCCAGCACCATGAGGGGGGGGGCGAAGACCCAGTACTTC; CDR3 protein: CASTMRGGAKTQYF
J gene: TRBJ1-3; D gene: NA; clone size: NA; V gene: TRBV6-5; CDR3 DNA: TGTGCCAGCAGTTACTCAACCGGGACCTCTGGAAACACCATATATTTT; CDR3 protein: CASSYSTGTSGNTIYF
J gene: TRBJ1-6; D gene: TRBD1; clone size: NA; V gene: TRBV7-9; CDR3 DNA: TGTGCCAGCAGCCTAACGGGACAGGGTGAATCACCCCTCCACTTT; CDR3 protein: CASSLTGQGESPLHF
J gene: TRBJ2-5; D gene: NA; clone size: NA; V gene: TRBV7-9; CDR3 DNA: TGTGCCAGCAGCCCCCGAAGGGGGTTAGGCAAAGAGACCCAGTACTTC; CDR3 protein: CASSPRRGLGKETQYF
J gene: TRBJ1-5; D gene: TRBD1; clone size: NA; V gene: TRBV29-1; CDR3 DNA: TGCAGCGCTGTGACAGGGGGCAATCAGCCCCAGCATTTT; CDR3 protein: CSAVTGGNQPQHF
J gene: TRBJ1-2; D gene: NA; clone size: many; V gene: TRBV7-8; CDR3 DNA: TGTGCCAGCAGCTTAGGTTTTCGGGGGGCGGACTATGGCTACACCTTC; CDR3 protein: CASSLGFRGADYGYTF
J gene: TRBJ1-1; D gene: TRBD1; clone size: NA; V gene: TRBV18; CDR3 DNA: TGTGCCAGCTCACGGGACAGGGCTGAAGCTTTCTTT; CDR3 protein: CASSRDRAEAFF
J gene: TRBJ1-4; D gene: NA; clone size: NA; V gene: TRBV29-1; CDR3 DNA: TGCAGCGTTGCTCCCGGGGAGGATGAAAAACTGTTTTTT; CDR3 protein: CSVAPGEDEKLFF
J gene: TRBJ1-4; D gene: TRBD1; clone size: NA; V gene: TRBV10-2; CDR3 DNA: TGTGCCAGCAGTGACACCACAGGGGGAGAAGAAAAACTGTTTTTT; CDR3 protein: CASSDTTGGEEKLFF
J gene: TRBJ2-6; D gene: NA; clone size: many; V gene: TRBV6-4; CDR3 DNA: TGTGCCAGCAGCCCCGGGGGCGGTGGGGCCAACGTCCTGACTTTC; CDR3 protein: CASSPGGGGANVLTF
J gene: TRBJ1-2; D gene: NA; clone size: NA; V gene: TRBV20-1; CDR3 DNA: TGCAGTGCTAGAGATTCGCGGGGGGCGAGCCAGATCTACACCTTC; CDR3 protein: CSARDSRGASQIYTF
J gene: TRBJ2-7; D gene: NA; clone size: NA; V gene: TRBV7-2; CDR3 DNA: TGTGCCAGCAGCTTATGGGGGCAGGATAGCTACGAGCAGTACTTC; CDR3 protein: CASSLWGQDSYEQYF
J gene: TRBJ2-5; D gene: NA; clone size: few; V gene: TRBV20-1; CDR3 DNA: TGCAGTGCCCCGGGGCAGGATACCCTAGAGACCCAGTACTTC; CDR3 protein: CSAPGQDTLETQYF
J gene: TRBJ2-5; D gene: TRBD1; clone size: NA; V gene: TRBV20-1; CDR3 DNA: TGCAGTGCTAGGCTGACAGGGGAGGCCCAGTACTTC; CDR3 protein: CSARLTGEAQYF